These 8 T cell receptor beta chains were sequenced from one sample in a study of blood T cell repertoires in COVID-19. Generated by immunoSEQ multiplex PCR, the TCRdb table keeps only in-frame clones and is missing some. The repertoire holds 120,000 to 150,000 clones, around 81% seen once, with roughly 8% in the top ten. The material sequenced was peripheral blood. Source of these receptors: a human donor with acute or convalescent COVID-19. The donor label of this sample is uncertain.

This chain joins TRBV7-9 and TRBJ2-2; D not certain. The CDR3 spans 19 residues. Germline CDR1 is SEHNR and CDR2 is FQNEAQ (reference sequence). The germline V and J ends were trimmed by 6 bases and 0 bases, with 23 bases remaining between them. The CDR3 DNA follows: TGTGCCAGCAGTCATCTCTCCGTTCCAACTTACGCGAACACCGGGGAGCTGTTTTTT. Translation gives CASSHLSVPTYANTGELFF.

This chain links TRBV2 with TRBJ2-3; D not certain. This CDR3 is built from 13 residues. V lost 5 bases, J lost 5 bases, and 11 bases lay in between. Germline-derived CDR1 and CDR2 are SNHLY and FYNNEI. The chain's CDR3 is CASSNLRGDTQYF. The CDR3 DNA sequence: TGTGCCAGCAGTAACCTCCGCGGAGATACGCAGTATTTT.

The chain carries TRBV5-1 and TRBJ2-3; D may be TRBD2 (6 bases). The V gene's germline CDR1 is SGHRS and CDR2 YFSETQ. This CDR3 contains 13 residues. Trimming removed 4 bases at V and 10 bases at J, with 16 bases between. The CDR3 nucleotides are TGCGCCAGCAGCCGCCTTTCTAGCGAACCGCAGTATTTT. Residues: CASSRLSSEPQYF. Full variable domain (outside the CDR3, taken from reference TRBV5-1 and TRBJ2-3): KAGVTQTPRYLIKTRGQQVTLSCSPISGHRSVSWYQQTPGQGLQFLFEYFSETQRNKGNFPGRFSGRQFSNSRSEMNVSTLELGDSALYLCASSRLSSEPQYFGPGTRLTVL.

The CDR3 nucleotides are TGTGCCAGCAGCTTATGGTTCGGGACAGGGAGGCGTGATGAGCAGTTCTTC. Encoded protein: CASSLWFGTGRRDEQFF. The rearrangement joins TRBV7-9 to TRBJ2-1, with 9 bases that match TRBD1. This CDR3 contains 17 residues. Germline V CDR1 and CDR2: SEHNR, FQNEAQ (reference sequence). Trimming removed 2 bases from V and 8 bases from J; junction bases left unmatched: 13.

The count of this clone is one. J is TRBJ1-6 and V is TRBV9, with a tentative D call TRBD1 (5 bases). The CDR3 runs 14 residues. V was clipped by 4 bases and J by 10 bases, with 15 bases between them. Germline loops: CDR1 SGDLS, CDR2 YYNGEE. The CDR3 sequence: CASSPRGGGSPLHF. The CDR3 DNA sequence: TGTGCCAGCAGCCCCCGCGGGGGAGGCTCACCCCTCCACTTT.

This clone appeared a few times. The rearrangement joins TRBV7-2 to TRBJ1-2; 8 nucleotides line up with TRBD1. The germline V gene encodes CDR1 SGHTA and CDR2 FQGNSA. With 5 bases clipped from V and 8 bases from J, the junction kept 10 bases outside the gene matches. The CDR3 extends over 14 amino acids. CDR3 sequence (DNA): TGTGCCAGCAGCCCAGGACAGGGTCGCTTGGGCTACACCTTC. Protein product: CASSPGQGRLGYTF.

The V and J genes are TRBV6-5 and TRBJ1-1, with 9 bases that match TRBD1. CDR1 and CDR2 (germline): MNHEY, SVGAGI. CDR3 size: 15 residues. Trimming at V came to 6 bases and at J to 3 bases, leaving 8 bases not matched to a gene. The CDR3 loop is CASRFGTGTHTEAFF. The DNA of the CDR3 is TGTGCCAGCAGATTCGGGACAGGGACGCACACTGAAGCTTTCTTT.

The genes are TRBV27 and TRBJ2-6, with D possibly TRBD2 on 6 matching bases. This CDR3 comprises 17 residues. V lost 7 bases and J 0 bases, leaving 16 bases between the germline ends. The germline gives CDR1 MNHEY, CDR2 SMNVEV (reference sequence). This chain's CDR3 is CASTPGGGNSGANVLTF. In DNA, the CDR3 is TGTGCCAGCACCCCCGGGGGAGGAAACTCTGGGGCCAACGTCCTGACTTTC.